What follows is one T cell receptor (beta chain) and its context. The antigen remains undetermined. The CDR3 consists of 14 residues. Trimming at V came to 2 bases and at J to 3 bases, leaving 3 bases not matched to a gene. Germline V gene lookup returns CDR1 SGHRS and CDR2 YFSETQ. This entry comes from a study of T-cell memory formation after mild COVID-19. Whole-study findings and limits: The finding that pre-infection memory included some responding clones suggested that cross-reactive memory joined. Confirmation of SARS-CoV-2 specificity was lacking for second-wave clones peaking day 37. Contracting CD4+ clones sat mainly in CM and EM; CD8+ in EMRA.

A single record per CDR3 protein comes from TCRdb applying MiXCR to the 5' RACE reads. The table has around 340,000 distinct CDR3 sequences, roughly 13% seen once; the top ten hold around a fifth. This receptor was obtained from a man between 18 and 29 years old who had mild COVID-19 (a few samples of this study predate the infection). Cell type and time point are not known. The V call is TRBV5-1, the J call TRBJ1-2; TRBD1 aligns across 8 bases. Sequenced input: PBMCs or a T cell subset sorted from them (not recorded which). DNA of the CDR3: TGCGCCAGCAGCTTACCGGGACAGGACTATGGCTACACCTTC. It yields the protein CASSLPGQDYGYTF.